This T cell receptor beta chain originates from a study of regulatory T cells in long-lasting Graves disease. The time point: newly diagnosed GD, antithyroid drugs for less than 3 months. With RNA extracted from PBMCs as input, the TCR library was made. Overall study results and limits: Persistent disease was characterized by preferential usage of TRBV28, TRBJ1-2 and TRBJ2-5.

The CDR3 runs 17 residues. Trimming took 5 bases from V and 8 from J, leaving 27 bases between them. There are many counts of this clonotype. What it binds is not known. Library construction for TCR beta used iRepertoire HTBI primers and Arm-PCR of CDR3 regions. MiXCR, run by TCRdb on the multiplex PCR reads, gives a single entry per CDR3 protein. Of 250,000 to 300,000 distinct CDR3 sequences in the sample, approximately 18% were seen once. The sample was also reused in another study, on T cells in Graves' hyperthyroidism and ophthalmopathy. From that study: Stable disease denoted Graves' hyperthyroidism without ophthalmopathy progression within 18 months. Most thyroid clonotypes expanded above 0.001 were also detected in blood. Ophthalmopathy, as predicted by the model, came a median approximately 5.9 months after the prediction.

The J gene is TRBJ1-2, the V gene TRBV12-3 or TRBV12-4; D is perhaps TRBD1 (6 bases). The specimen was peripheral blood mononuclear cells (PBMCs), collected at new diagnosis, from a patient treated with antithyroid drugs. The receptor's source is a woman under 40 with Graves disease. The CDR3 nucleotides are TGTGCCAGCAGTCCTTGGGACATATGGGGAACCAAAGAGGGCTACACCTTC. Translation gives CASSPWDIWGTKEGYTF.